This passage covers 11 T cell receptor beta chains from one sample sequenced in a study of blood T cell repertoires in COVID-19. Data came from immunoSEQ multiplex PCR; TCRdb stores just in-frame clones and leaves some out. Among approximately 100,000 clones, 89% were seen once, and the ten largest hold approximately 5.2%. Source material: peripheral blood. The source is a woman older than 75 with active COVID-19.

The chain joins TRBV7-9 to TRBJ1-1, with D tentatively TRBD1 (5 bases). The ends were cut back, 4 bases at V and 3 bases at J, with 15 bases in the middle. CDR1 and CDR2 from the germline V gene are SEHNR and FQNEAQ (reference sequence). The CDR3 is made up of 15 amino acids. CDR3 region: CASSYGPRGDTEAFF. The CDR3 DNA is TGTGCCAGCAGCTACGGGCCGCGGGGGGACACTGAAGCTTTCTTT. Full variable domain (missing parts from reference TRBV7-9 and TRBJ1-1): DTGVSQNPRHKITKRGQNVTFRCDPISEHNRLYWYRQTLGQGPEFLTYFQNEAQLEKSRLLSDRFSAERPKGSFSTLEIQRTEQGDSAMYLCASSYGPRGDTEAFFGQGTRLTVV.

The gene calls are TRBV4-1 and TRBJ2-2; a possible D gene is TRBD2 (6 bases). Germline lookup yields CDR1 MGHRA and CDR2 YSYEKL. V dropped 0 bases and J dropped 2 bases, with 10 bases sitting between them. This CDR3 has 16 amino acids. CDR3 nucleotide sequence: TGCGCCAGCAGCCAAGATCGCGGGATAAACACCGGGGAGCTGTTTTTT. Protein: CASSQDRGINTGELFF.

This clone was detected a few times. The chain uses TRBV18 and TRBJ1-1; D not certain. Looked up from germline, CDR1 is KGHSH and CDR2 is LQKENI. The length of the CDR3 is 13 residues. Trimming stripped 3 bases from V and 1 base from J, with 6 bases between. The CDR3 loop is CASSPMANTEAFF. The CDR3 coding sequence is TGTGCCAGCTCACCGATGGCGAACACTGAAGCTTTCTTT.

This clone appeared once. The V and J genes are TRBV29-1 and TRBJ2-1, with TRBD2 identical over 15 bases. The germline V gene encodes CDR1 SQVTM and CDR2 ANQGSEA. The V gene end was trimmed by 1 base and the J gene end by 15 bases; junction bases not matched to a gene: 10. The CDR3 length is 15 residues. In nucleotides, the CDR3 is TGCAGCGTTGAAGCCGGGACTAGCGGGAGGAGGCATGGGTTCTTC. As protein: CSVEAGTSGRRHGFF.

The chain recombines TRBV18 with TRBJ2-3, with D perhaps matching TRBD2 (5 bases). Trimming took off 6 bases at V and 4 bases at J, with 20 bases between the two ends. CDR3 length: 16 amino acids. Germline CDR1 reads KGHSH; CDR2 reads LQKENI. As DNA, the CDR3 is TGTGCCAGCTCCCCTTCTTGGCGCGGAGGTGCAGATACGCAGTATTTT. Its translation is CASSPSWRGGADTQYF.

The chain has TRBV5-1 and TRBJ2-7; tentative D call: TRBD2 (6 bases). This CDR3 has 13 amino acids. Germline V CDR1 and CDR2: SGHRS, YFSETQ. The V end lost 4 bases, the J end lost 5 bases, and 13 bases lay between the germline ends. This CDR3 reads CASSSTGTHEQYF. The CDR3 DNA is TGCGCCAGCAGCAGCACCGGGACTCACGAGCAGTACTTC.

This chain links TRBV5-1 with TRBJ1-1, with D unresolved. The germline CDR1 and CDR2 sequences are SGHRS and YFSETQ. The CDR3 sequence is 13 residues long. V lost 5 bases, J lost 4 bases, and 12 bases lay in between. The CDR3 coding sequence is TGCGCCAGCAGTCCCGGGGTAGGCACTGAAGCTTTCTTT. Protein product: CASSPGVGTEAFF.

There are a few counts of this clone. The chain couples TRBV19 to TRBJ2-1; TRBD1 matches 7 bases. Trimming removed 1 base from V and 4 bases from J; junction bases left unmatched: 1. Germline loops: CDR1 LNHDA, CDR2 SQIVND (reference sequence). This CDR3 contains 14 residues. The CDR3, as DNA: TGTGCCAGTAGTATAGGGACAGGATACAATGAGCAGTTCTTC. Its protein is CASSIGTGYNEQFF.

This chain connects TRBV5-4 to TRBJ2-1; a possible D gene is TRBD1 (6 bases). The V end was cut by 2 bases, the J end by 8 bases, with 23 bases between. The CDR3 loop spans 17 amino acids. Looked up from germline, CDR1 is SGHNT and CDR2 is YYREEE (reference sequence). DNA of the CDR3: TGTGCCAGCAGCTTCAATTTTGGGGGCGCAGGGGACGATGAGCAGTTCTTC. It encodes CASSFNFGGAGDDEQFF. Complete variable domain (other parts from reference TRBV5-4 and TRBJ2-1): ETGVTQSPTHLIKTRGQQVTLRCSSQSGHNTVSWYQQALGQGPQFIFQYYREEENGRGNFPPRFSGLQFPNYSSELNVNALELDDSALYLCASSFNFGGAGDDEQFFGPGTRLTVL.

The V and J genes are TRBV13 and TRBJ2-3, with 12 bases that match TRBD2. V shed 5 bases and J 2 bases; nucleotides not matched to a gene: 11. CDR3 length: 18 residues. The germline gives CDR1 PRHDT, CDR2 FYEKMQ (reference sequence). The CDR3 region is CASSPGLAGGKSTDTQYF. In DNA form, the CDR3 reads TGTGCCAGCAGCCCAGGCCTAGCGGGAGGGAAATCCACAGATACGCAGTATTTT.

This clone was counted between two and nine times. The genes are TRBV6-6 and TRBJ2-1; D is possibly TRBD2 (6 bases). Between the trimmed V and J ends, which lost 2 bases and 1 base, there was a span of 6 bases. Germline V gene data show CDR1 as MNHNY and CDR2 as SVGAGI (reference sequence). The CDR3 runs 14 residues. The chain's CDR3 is CASSYRESYNEQFF. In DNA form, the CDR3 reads TGTGCCAGCAGTTACCGGGAGTCCTACAATGAGCAGTTCTTC.